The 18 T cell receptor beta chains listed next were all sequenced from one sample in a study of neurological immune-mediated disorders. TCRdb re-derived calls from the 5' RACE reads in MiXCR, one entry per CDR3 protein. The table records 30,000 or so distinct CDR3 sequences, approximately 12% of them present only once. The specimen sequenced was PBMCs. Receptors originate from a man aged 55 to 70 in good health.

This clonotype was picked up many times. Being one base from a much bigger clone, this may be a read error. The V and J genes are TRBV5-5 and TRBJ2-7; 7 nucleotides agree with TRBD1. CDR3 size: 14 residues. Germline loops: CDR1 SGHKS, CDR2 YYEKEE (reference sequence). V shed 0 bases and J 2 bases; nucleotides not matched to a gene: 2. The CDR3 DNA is TGTGCCAGCAGCTTGGTAGGGGGCCCCTACGAGCAGTACTTC. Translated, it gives CASSLVGGPYEQYF.

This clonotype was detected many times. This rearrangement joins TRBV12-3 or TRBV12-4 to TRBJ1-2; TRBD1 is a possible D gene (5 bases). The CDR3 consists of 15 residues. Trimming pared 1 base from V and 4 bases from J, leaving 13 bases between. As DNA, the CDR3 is TGTGCCAGCAGTTTAGGTGGGACCCAGAGCTATGGCTACACCTTC. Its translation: CASSLGGTQSYGYTF.

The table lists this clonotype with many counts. CDR3 DNA sequence: TGTGCCAGCAGCTTACCAAGGACTAGCGGGGGTTGGGAGACCCAGTACTTC. It specifies CASSLPRTSGGWETQYF. This sequence joins TRBV7-9 and TRBJ2-5; 13 positions match TRBD2. Trimming took 2 bases from V and 5 from J; bases not matched to a gene: 8. The germline gives CDR1 SEHNR, CDR2 FQNEAQ (reference sequence). The CDR3 has 17 amino acids. Combining the CDR3 with reference TRBV7-9 and TRBJ2-5 gives the whole variable domain DTGVSQNPRHKITKRGQNVTFRCDPISEHNRLYWYRQTLGQGPEFLTYFQNEAQLEKSRLLSDRFSAERPKGSFSTLEIQRTEQGDSAMYLCASSLPRTSGGWETQYFGPGTRLLVL.

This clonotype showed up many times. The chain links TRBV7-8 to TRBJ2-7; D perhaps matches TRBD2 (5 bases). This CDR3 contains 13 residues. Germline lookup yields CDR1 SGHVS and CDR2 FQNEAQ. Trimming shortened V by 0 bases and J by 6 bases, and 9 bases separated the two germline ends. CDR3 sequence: CASSLAGGLEQYF. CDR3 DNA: TGTGCCAGCAGCTTAGCAGGCGGGCTCGAGCAGTACTTC.

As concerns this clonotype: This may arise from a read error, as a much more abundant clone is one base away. The CDR3 protein is CASSQEGQGVDTVELFF. CDR3 coding DNA: TGCGCCAGCAGCCAAGAAGGACAGGGGGTCGACACCGTGGAGCTGTTTTTT. V is TRBV4-3 and J is TRBJ2-2; TRBD1 aligns across 10 bases. The CDR3 is made up of 17 amino acids. In germline, CDR1 is LGHNA, CDR2 YSLEER.

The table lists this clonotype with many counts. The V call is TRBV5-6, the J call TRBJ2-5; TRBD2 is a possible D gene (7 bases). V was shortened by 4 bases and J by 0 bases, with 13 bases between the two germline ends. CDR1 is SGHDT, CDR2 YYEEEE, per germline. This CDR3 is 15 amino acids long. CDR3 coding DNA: TGTGCCAGCAGCCCACGGGGGGCGTACCAAGAGACCCAGTACTTC. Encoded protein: CASSPRGAYQETQYF.

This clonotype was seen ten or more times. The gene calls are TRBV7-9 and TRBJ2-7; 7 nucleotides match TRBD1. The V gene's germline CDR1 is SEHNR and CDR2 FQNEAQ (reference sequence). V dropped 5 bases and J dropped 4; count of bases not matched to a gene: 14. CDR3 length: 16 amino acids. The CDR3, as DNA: TGTGCCAGCAGCCCCTTCGGTCAGGGGGATCAGTACGAGCAGTACTTC. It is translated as CASSPFGQGDQYEQYF.

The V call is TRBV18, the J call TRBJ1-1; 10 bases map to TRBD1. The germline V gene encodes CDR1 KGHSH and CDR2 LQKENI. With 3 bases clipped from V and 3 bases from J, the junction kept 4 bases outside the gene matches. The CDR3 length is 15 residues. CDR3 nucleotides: TGTGCCAGCTCACCCGGGACAGGGGTTTACACTGAAGCTTTCTTT. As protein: CASSPGTGVYTEAFF.

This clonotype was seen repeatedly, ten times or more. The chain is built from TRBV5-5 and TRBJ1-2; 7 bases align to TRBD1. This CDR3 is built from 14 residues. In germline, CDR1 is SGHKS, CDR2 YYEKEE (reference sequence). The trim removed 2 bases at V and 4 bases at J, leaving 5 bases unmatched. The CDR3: CASSFTGAAYGYTF. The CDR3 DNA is TGTGCCAGCAGCTTTACAGGGGCGGCCTATGGCTACACCTTC.

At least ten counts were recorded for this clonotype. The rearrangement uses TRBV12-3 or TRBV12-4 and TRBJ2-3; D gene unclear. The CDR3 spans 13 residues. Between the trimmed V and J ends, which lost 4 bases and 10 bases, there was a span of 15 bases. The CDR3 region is CASSSQLDAAQYF. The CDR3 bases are TGTGCCAGCAGTTCGCAGCTGGATGCGGCGCAGTATTTT.

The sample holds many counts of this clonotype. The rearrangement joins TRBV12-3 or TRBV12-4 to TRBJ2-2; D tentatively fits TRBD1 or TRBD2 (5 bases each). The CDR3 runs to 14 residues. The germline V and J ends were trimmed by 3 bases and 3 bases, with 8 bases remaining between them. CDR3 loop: CASSFRGDTGELFF. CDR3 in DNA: TGTGCCAGCAGTTTTAGGGGAGACACCGGGGAGCTGTTTTTT.

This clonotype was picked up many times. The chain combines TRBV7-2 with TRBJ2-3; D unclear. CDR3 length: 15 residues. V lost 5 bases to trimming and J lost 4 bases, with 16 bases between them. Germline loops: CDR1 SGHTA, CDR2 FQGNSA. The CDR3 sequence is CASSPRTVAPDTQYF. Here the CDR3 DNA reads TGTGCCAGCAGCCCGCGAACGGTTGCCCCAGATACGCAGTATTTT.

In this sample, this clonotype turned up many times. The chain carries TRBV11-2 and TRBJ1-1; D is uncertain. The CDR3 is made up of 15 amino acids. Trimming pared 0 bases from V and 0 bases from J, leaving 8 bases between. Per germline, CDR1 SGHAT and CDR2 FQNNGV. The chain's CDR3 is CASSLEGNLNTEAFF. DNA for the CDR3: TGTGCCAGCAGCTTAGAAGGCAATCTGAACACTGAAGCTTTCTTT.

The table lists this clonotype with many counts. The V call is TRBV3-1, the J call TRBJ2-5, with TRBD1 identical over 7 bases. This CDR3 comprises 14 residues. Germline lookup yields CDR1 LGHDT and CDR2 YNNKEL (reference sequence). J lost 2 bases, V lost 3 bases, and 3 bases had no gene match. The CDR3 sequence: CASSQRTGQETQYF. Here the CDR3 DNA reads TGTGCCAGCAGCCAGAGGACAGGACAAGAGACCCAGTACTTC.

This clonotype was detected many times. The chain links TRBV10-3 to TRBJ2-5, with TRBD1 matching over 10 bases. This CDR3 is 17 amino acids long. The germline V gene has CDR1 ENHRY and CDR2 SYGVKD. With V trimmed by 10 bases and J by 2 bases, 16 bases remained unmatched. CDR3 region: CASRAGQGRTGQETQYF. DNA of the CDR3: TGTGCCAGCCGGGCGGGACAGGGGCGGACTGGACAAGAGACCCAGTACTTC.

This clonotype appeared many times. The CDR3 sequence: CASSSGLGVYNEQFF. The CDR3 DNA sequence: TGTGCCAGCAGCTCGGGACTGGGGGTCTACAATGAGCAGTTCTTC. The chain recombines TRBV7-3 with TRBJ2-1; TRBD2 might be the D (6 bases). The V gene lost 4 bases and the J gene lost 3 bases, with 13 bases spanning the gap. The germline gives CDR1 SGHTA, CDR2 FQGTGA. This CDR3 comprises 15 residues.

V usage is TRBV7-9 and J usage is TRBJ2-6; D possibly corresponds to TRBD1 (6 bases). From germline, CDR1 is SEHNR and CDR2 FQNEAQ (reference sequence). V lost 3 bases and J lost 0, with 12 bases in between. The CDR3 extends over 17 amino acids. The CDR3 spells CASSLVDRDSGANVLTF. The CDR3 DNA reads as TGTGCCAGCAGCTTGGTGGACAGAGACTCTGGGGCCAACGTCCTGACTTTC.

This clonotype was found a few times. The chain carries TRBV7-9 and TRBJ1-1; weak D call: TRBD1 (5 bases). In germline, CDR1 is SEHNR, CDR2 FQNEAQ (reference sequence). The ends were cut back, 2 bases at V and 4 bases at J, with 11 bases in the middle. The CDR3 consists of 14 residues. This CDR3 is CASSLQGGSTEAFF. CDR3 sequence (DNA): TGTGCCAGCAGCTTACAGGGTGGTAGCACTGAAGCTTTCTTT.